This entry is about one T cell receptor beta chain. Its specificity is unknown. Deep was the level at which the assay was run. Using immunoSEQ multiplex PCR, the repertoire was profiled, and TCRdb retains in-frame clones only, with some absent. The sample records more than 550,000 clones, 92% being singletons. Terminally differentiated effector memory CD45RA+ cells were left out of the naive CD8 fraction, which was CD45RO-negative and positively selected for CCR7. This sample was taken from a study of shared clonotypes between healthy human individuals. Study-level findings and limits: A small donor pool kept down the genetic and exposure-history diversity that was represented. Only blood samples were collected, and tissue repertoires likely differ.

The germline V gene has CDR1 MNHEY and CDR2 SMNVEV (reference sequence). The CDR3 has 12 amino acids. Deletions cut 6 bases from V and 5 bases from J, with 9 bases between. The sequencing input was naive CD8+ T cells sorted from blood. V gene TRBV27 combines with J gene TRBJ2-3; D remains unclear. The clonotype was recovered from a man aged 25 to 40 in good health. CDR3 amino acids: CASSTPGDTQYF. CDR3 sequence (DNA): TGTGCCAGCAGCACCCCGGGAGATACGCAGTATTTT.